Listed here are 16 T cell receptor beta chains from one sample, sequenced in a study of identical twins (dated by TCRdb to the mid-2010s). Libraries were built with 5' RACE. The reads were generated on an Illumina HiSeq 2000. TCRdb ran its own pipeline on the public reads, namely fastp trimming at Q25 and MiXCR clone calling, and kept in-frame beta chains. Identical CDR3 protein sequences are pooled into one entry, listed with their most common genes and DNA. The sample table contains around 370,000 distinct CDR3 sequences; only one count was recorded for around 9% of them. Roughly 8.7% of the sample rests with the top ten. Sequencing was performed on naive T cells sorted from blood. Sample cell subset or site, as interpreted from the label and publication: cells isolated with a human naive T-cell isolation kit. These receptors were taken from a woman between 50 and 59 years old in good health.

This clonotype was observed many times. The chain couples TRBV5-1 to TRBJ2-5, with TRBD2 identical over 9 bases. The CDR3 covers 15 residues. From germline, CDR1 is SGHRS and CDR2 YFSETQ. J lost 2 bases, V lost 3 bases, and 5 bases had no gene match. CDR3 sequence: CASSSWRGGQETQYF. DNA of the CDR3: TGCGCCAGCAGCTCCTGGCGGGGGGGACAAGAGACCCAGTACTTC.

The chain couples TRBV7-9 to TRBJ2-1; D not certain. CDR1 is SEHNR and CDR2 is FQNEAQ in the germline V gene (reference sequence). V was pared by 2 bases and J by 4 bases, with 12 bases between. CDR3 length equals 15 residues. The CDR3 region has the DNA TGTGCCAGCAGCTTAACCGATGGCGGATACAATGAGCAGTTCTTC. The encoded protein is CASSLTDGGYNEQFF.

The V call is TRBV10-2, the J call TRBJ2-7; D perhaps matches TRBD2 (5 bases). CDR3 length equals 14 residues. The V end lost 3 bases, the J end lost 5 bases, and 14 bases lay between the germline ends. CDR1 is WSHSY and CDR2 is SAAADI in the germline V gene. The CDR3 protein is CASSDLPLDHEQYF. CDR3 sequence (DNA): TGCGCCAGCAGTGATTTGCCACTAGACCACGAGCAGTACTTC.

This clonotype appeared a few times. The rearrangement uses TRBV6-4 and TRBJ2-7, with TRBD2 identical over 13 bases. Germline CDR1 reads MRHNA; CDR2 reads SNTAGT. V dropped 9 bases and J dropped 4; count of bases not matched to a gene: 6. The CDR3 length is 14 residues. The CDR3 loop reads CARRTSGSRYEQYF. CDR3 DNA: TGTGCCAGGCGGACTAGCGGGAGCCGGTACGAGCAGTACTTC.

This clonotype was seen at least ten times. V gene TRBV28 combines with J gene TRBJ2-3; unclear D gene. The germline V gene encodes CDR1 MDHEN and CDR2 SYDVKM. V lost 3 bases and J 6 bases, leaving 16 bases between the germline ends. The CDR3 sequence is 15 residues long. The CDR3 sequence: CASSFPGSGSDTQYF. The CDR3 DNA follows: TGTGCCAGCAGTTTTCCCGGATCCGGTTCGGATACGCAGTATTTT.

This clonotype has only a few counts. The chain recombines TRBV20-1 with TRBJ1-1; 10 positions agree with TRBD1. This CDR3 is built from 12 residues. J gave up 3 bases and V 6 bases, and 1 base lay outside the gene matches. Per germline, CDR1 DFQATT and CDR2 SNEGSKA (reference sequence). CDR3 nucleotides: TGCAGTGCAGGACAGGGGGACACTGAAGCTTTCTTT. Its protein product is CSAGQGDTEAFF.

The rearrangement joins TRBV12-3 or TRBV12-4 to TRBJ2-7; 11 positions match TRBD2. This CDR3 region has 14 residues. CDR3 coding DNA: TGTGCCAGCAGCTTAGCGGGAGGGTCTTACGAGCAGTACGTC. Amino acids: CASSLAGGSYEQYV.

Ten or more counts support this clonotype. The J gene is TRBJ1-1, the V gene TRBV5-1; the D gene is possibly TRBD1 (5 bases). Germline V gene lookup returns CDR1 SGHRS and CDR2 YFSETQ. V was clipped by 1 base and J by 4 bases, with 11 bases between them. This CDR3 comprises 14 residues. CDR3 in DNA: TGCGCCAGCAGCTTGTCTGGGGCCGGCACTGAAGCTTTCTTT. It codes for CASSLSGAGTEAFF.

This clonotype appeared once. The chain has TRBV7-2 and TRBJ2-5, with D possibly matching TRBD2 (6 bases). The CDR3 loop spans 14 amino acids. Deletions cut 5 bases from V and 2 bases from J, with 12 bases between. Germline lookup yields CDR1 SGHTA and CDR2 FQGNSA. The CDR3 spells CASSPGTQQETQYF. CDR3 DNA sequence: TGTGCCAGCAGCCCCGGGACTCAGCAAGAGACCCAGTACTTC.

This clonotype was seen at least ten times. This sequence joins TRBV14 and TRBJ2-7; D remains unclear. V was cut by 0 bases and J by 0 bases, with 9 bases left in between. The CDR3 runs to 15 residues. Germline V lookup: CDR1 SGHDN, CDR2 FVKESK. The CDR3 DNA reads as TGTGCCAGCAGCCAAGATGGCCGGCTCTCCTACGAGCAGTACTTC. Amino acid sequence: CASSQDGRLSYEQYF.

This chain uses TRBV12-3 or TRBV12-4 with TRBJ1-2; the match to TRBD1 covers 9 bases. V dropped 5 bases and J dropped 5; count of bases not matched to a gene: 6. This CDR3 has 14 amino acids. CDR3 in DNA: TGTGCCAGCAGTAACAGGGGGCGAAGATATGGCTACACCTTC. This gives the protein CASSNRGRRYGYTF.

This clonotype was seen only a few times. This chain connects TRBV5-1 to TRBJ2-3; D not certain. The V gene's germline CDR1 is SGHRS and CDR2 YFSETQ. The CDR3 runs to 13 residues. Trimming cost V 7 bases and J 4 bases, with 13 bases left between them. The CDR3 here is CASSSRNSDTQYF. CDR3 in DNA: TGCGCCAGCTCCTCCCGGAATTCAGATACGCAGTATTTT.

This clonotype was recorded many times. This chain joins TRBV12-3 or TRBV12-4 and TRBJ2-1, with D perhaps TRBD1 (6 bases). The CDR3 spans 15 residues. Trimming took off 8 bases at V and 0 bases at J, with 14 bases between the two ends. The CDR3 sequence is CASQKQGASYNEQFF. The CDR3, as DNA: TGTGCCAGCCAAAAACAGGGTGCCTCCTACAATGAGCAGTTCTTC.

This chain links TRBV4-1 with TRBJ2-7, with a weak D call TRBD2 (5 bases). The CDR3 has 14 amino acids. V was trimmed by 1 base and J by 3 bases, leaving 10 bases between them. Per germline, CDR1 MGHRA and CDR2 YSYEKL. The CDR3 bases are TGCGCCAGCAGCCAAGGGAAAGGGAGCTACGAGCAGTACTTC. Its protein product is CASSQGKGSYEQYF.

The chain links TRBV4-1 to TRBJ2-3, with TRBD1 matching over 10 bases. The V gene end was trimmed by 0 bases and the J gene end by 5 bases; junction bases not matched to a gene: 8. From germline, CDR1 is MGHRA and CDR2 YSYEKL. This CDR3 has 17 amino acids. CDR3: CASSQEGTGVRGDTQYF. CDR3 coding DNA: TGCGCCAGCAGCCAAGAAGGGACAGGGGTAAGGGGAGATACGCAGTATTTT.

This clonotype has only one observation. The CDR3 spells CASSYSGEGPKTQYF. In DNA form, the CDR3 reads TGTGCCAGCAGTTACTCGGGGGAGGGCCCTAAAACGCAGTATTTT. The rearrangement uses TRBV6-6 and TRBJ2-3; 7 nucleotides align to TRBD2. With 0 bases clipped from V and 9 bases from J, the junction kept 9 bases outside the gene matches. Germline lookup yields CDR1 MNHNY and CDR2 SVGAGI (reference sequence). The CDR3 sequence is 15 residues long.